Here is one T cell receptor (beta chain) with its context. Its cognate antigen is unknown. The data stem from a study of cytomegalovirus exposure and HLA in healthy donors. At the level of the study: An early data release held tens of millions of unique TCRs from HLA-typed donors.

Whole-study findings and limits: Some TCR beta chains (164 of them) were listed as cytomegalovirus-associated. Reports showed the classifier diagnosing cytomegalovirus status with high specificity and sensitivity. There were some public TCRs occurring in many donors, but most TCR sequences were rare.

The PCR ran on 60 Vbeta and 13 Jbeta primers. Libraries were prepared by immunoSEQ multiplex PCR; TCRdb keeps only in-frame clonotypes and omits some of them. The sample gives 130,000 to 150,000 clones, over 60% of which show up once; about 6.8% is in the top ten. This TCR derives from a man between 35 and 55 years old in good health and CMV-seropositive. Sequenced: PBMCs.

As DNA, the CDR3 is TGTGCCAGCAGTGAAAGGGGCTCCGAGAGGAGCTCCTACGAGCAGTACTTC. It translates to CASSERGSERSSYEQYF. V and J are TRBV6-1 and TRBJ2-7; D possibly corresponds to TRBD1 (5 bases). Germline-derived CDR1 and CDR2 are MNHNS and SASEGT. V was trimmed by 2 bases and J by 0 bases, leaving 17 bases between them. The CDR3 spans 17 residues.